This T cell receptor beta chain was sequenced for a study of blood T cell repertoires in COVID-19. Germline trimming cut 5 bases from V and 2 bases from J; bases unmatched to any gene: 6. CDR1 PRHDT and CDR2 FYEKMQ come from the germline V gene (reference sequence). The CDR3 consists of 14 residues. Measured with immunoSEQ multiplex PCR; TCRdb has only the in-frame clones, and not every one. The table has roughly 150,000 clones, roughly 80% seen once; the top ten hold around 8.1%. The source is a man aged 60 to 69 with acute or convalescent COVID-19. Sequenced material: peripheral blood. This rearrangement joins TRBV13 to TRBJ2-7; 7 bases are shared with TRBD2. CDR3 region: CASSPLGGTYEQYF. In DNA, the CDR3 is TGTGCCAGCAGCCCCCTCGGGGGGACCTACGAGCAGTACTTC. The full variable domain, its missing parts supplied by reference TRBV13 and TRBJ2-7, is AAGVIQSPRHLIKEKRETATLKCYPIPRHDTVYWYQQGPGQDPQFLISFYEKMQSDKGSIPDRFSAQQFSDYHSELNMSSLELGDSALYFCASSPLGGTYEQYFGPGTRLTVT.